This TCR beta chain was captured in a study of blood T cells in healthy people across ages. J lost 6 bases, V lost 0 bases, and 10 bases had no gene match. CDR3 length: 16 residues. Germline-derived CDR1 and CDR2 are SQVTM and ANQGSEA. The use of a sample-barcoded 5' primer and a J-beta primer mix characterized a second PCR of roughly 6 to 11 cycles. One entry per CDR3 protein results from TCRdb running MiXCR on the 5' RACE reads. There are about 720,000 distinct CDR3 sequences in the sample; roughly 25% occur only once, and 3.7% lies in the top ten. The data also belong to a second study, concerning T cells of mothers and their children. That source adds: Per 15 ul, 1.5 ug of RNA was used, with all extracted RNA going into cDNA synthesis. Per mother, over 9 million TCR beta CDR3 reads were obtained; per child, about 3.3 million.

This TCR came from a boy younger than 18 in good health. The V call is TRBV29-1, the J call TRBJ2-3; TRBD2 aligns across 9 bases. Input material: blood. CDR3 in amino acids: CSVEDPGSGGGDTQYF. CDR3 DNA: TGCAGCGTTGAAGATCCGGGTAGCGGGGGAGGTGATACGCAGTATTTT.